Listed below are T cell receptor beta chains from one sample, sequenced in a study of spatial heterogeneity in lung cancer. TCRdb reanalysed the 5' RACE reads using MiXCR and keeps one entry per CDR3 protein. The data hold roughly 70,000 distinct CDR3 sequences, with more than 10% observed a single time. The starting material was PBMCs, obtained at surgery. The receptor set was obtained from a male donor with early-stage non-small cell lung cancer. CDR3s include the opening cysteine and the closing phenylalanine or tryptophan. A D gene is named only where the DNA matches it firmly. Rows give clone size only sometimes, using once, few, many, or a class for an expanded clone.

DNA | CDR3 | size | D | J | V
TGTGCCAGCAGCTTAGTGAGCGGGGCCCGGAACGAGCAGTACTTC | CASSLVSGARNEQYF | NA | TRBD2 | TRBJ2-7 | TRBV11-3
TGCAGCGGGTGGGACGGGGACTACGAGCAGTACTTC | CSGWDGDYEQYF | NA | NA | TRBJ2-7 | TRBV29-1
TGTGCCAGCAGCGGGATACTAGCGGGAGCGGGAGATACGCAGTATTTT | CASSGILAGAGDTQYF | many | TRBD2 | TRBJ2-3 | TRBV5-4
TGCGCCAGCAGCTCGACGGGACACTTCTACGAGCAGTACTTC | CASSSTGHFYEQYF | once | NA | TRBJ2-7 | TRBV5-1
TGTGCCAGCATCCCTCCGACAGATACGCAGTATTTT | CASIPPTDTQYF | many | NA | TRBJ2-3 | TRBV12-3/TRBV12-4
TGTGCCAGCAGTCCCCCCGCTCTCCTTGGCAATGAGCAGTTCTTC | CASSPPALLGNEQFF | few | NA | TRBJ2-1 | TRBV12-3/TRBV12-4
TGCGCCAGCAGCTTGGCCCAGACAGGGGCGGAAGGCTACACCTTC | CASSLAQTGAEGYTF | few | TRBD1 | TRBJ1-2 | TRBV5-1
TGTGCCAGCACCCCGACAGCGTTCACCGGGGAGCTGTTTTTT | CASTPTAFTGELFF | NA | NA | TRBJ2-2 | TRBV7-9
TGTGCCAGCACTAGGGGCAATGAGCAGTTCTTC | CASTRGNEQFF | NA | NA | TRBJ2-1 | TRBV6-5
TGTGCCAGCAGCTTCACTAGCGGCTCCTACGAGCAGTACTTC | CASSFTSGSYEQYF | few | TRBD2 | TRBJ2-7 | TRBV7-9
TGTGCCAGCAGCCAAGATCTTGACAGAAAGAACACTGAAGCTTTCTTT | CASSQDLDRKNTEAFF | few | NA | TRBJ1-1 | TRBV4-2
TGTGCCATCAGTGCGAGCCTCTACGAGCAGTACTTC | CAISASLYEQYF | few | NA | TRBJ2-7 | TRBV10-3
TGCAGTGCCGGGGTTGGGACAGGGAATTCACCCCTCCACTTT | CSAGVGTGNSPLHF | NA | TRBD1 | TRBJ1-6 | TRBV20-1
TGTGCCAGTAAGGATAACACCGGGGAGCTGTTTTTT | CASKDNTGELFF | few | NA | TRBJ2-2 | TRBV19
TGTGCCAGCAGTCAGAGGGACAGCTCCGGAGATCAGCCCCAGCATTTT | CASSQRDSSGDQPQHF | NA | TRBD1 | TRBJ1-5 | TRBV6-2/TRBV6-3
TGTGCCAGCGGGACCCCCCCTGAGCAGTACTTC | CASGTPPEQYF | few | NA | TRBJ2-7 | TRBV2
TGCGCCAGCAGCTTGACCCCCGCGGAGGGGAAGTGGACTGAAGCTTTCTTT | CASSLTPAEGKWTEAFF | NA | NA | TRBJ1-1 | TRBV5-1
TGTGCCAGCAGCCCCAGCCTCCAAGAGACCCAGTACTTC | CASSPSLQETQYF | NA | NA | TRBJ2-5 | TRBV7-2
TGTGCCAGCCAGGCGGGTTTCAATCAGCCCCAGCATTTT | CASQAGFNQPQHF | NA | NA | TRBJ1-5 | TRBV7-9
TGCGCCAGCAGCCGCTCGGGGGGAGTCAATGAGCAGTTCTTC | CASSRSGGVNEQFF | NA | TRBD2 | TRBJ2-1 | TRBV5-1
TGCGCCAGCAGCTTGTGGGGACAGGGTAACACTGAAGCTTTCTTT | CASSLWGQGNTEAFF | few | TRBD1 | TRBJ1-1 | TRBV5-1
TGTGCCAGCAGTTTCCCTAGCGGGGGGTCTGAGCAGTTCTTC | CASSFPSGGSEQFF | NA | TRBD2 | TRBJ2-1 | TRBV27
TGTGCCAGCAGTCCCTCAGGTAGGGCTTATCGTGGCTACACCTTC | CASSPSGRAYRGYTF | few | NA | TRBJ1-2 | TRBV28
TGTGCCAGCAGCCCTGGGCCTCCCAGGCCCAATGAGCAGTTCTTC | CASSPGPPRPNEQFF | NA | NA | TRBJ2-1 | TRBV6-5
TGTGCCAGCAGCCCACCTGGGCCCGCGGCCGCTGAAGCTTTCTTT | CASSPPGPAAAEAFF | NA | NA | TRBJ1-1 | TRBV4-2
TGCAGCGCGGGGAAGGCGGGGGAGATCTACGAGCAGTACTTC | CSAGKAGEIYEQYF | NA | TRBD2 | TRBJ2-7 | TRBV29-1
TGTGCCAGCAGCTTAGGGACACTTGAGCAGTTCTTC | CASSLGTLEQFF | few | NA | TRBJ2-1 | TRBV7-2
TGCAGTGCTGGGAGGGGGCTCTTTGAAGCTTTCTTT | CSAGRGLFEAFF | few | TRBD1 | TRBJ1-1 | TRBV20-1
TGCAGCGTTGGGAGGTCGGGAGATACGGGGGAGCAGTACTTC | CSVGRSGDTGEQYF | NA | NA | TRBJ2-7 | TRBV29-1
TGTGCCAGCAGGGTCGACAGGGGAAACACTGAAGCTTTCTTT | CASRVDRGNTEAFF | few | TRBD1 | TRBJ1-1 | TRBV6-1
TGTGCCACCAGTGATCCCCGAGCCTTTTCCACAGATACGCAGTATTTT | CATSDPRAFSTDTQYF | many | NA | TRBJ2-3 | TRBV24-1
TGTGCCAGCGCTCCTGACAGGGGCGCTGAAGCTTTCTTT | CASAPDRGAEAFF | many | TRBD1 | TRBJ1-1 | TRBV27
TGCAGCGTCGGTGGCGGCGCGGTCTATGGCTACACCTTC | CSVGGGAVYGYTF | few | NA | TRBJ1-2 | TRBV29-1
TGTGCCAGCAGCCAAGTGGAAAGGGATGGCTACACCTTC | CASSQVERDGYTF | NA | NA | TRBJ1-2 | TRBV4-2
TGTGCCAGCAACTTACAGGGGCCCCAAGAGACCCAGTACTTC | CASNLQGPQETQYF | few | TRBD1 | TRBJ2-5 | TRBV12-3/TRBV12-4
TGTGCCAGCAGCCCCGCGGGACTAGCGACAAGAGGCGCCTACGAGCAGTACTTC | CASSPAGLATRGAYEQYF | many | TRBD2 | TRBJ2-7 | TRBV9
TGTGCCAGCAGTTATGGAGGAACCTACGAGCAGTACTTC | CASSYGGTYEQYF | NA | NA | TRBJ2-7 | TRBV28
TGCGCCAGCAGTTCATATCGGACAGGAGTTGCTGAAGCTTTCTTT | CASSSYRTGVAEAFF | NA | TRBD1 | TRBJ1-1 | TRBV10-2
TGCAGCGTCAGGACAGGGGAAGAAAAACTGTTTTTT | CSVRTGEEKLFF | few | TRBD1 | TRBJ1-4 | TRBV29-1
TGTGCCAGCAGCATCCCTCCCGGGGGGCTCGACACTGAAGCTTTCTTT | CASSIPPGGLDTEAFF | NA | NA | TRBJ1-1 | TRBV7-9
TGTGCCAGCAGTAGGACTAGCGGACCGTACAATGAGCAGTTCTTC | CASSRTSGPYNEQFF | NA | TRBD2 | TRBJ2-1 | TRBV6-6